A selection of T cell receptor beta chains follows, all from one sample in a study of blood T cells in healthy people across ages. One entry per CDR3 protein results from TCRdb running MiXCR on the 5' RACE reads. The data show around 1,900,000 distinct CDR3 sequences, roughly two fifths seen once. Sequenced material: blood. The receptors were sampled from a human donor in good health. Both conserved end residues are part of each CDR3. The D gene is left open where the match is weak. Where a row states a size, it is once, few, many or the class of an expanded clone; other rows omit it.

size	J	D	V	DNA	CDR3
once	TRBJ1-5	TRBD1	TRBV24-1	TGTGCCACCAGTGATTTGGGGACAGCCGGACTCAATCAGCCCCAGCATTTT	CATSDLGTAGLNQPQHF
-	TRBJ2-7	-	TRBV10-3	TGTGTCATCAGTGAGCGGGTTCGGGGGCTGTACTTC	CVISERVRGLYF
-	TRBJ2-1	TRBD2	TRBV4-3	TGCGCCAGCAGCGGACTTGCGGGGGGGATTCGAAATGAGCAGTTCTTC	CASSGLAGGIRNEQFF
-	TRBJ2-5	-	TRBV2	TGTGCCAGCAGTACTCTCGGGGCCGGGGGAGAGACCCAGTACTTC	CASSTLGAGGETQYF
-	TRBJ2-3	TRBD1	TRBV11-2	TGTGCCAGCAGCGATACCGGGACAGTAACAGATACGCAGTATTTT	CASSDTGTVTDTQYF
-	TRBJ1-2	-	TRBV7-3	TGTGCCAGCAGCCCCACAGGACTGGGGGAGGATGGCTACACCTTC	CASSPTGLGEDGYTF
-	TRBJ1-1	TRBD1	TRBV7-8	TGTGCCAGCAGCCCGAACAGGGGGGCTTTCTTT	CASSPNRGAFF
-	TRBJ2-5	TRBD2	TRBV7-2	TGTGCCAGCAGCTTAGCGAGGGCTAGCGGGGGGACCCTCCTCTGGGAGACCCAGTACTTC	CASSLARASGGTLLWETQYF
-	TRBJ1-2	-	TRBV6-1	TGTGCCAGCAGTCTACGGGGGGGCAGGGACTATGGCTACACCTTC	CASSLRGGRDYGYTF
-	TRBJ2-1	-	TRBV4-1	TGCGCCAGCAGCCTGGACGGCCCCTACAATGAGCAGTTCTTC	CASSLDGPYNEQFF
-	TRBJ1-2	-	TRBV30	TGTGCCTGGAAGGACCCAGCCATCTATGGCTACACCTTC	CAWKDPAIYGYTF
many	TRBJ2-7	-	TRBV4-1	TGCGCCAGCAGCCAAGTCGGCTCCTACGAGCAGTACTTC	CASSQVGSYEQYF
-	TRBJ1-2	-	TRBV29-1	TGCAGCGTTTCAGGCGGAGGGGCGAACTATGGCTACACCTTC	CSVSGGGANYGYTF
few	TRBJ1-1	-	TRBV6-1	TGTGCCAGCAGCACCTTTAGGGACACTGAAGCTTTCTTT	CASSTFRDTEAFF
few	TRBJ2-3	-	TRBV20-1	TGCAGTGCCCTGACTCCGACACATACGCAGTATTTT	CSALTPTHTQYF
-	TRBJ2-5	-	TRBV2	TGTGCCAGCAGTGAAGTGACGGGGACCCAAGAGACCCAGTACTTC	CASSEVTGTQETQYF
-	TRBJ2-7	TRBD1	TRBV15	TGTGCCACCAGCAGGGGGACAGGGGTCGGCGAGCAGTACTTC	CATSRGTGVGEQYF
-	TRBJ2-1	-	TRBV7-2	TGTGCCAGCAGCTTTAGGATAGAGTACAATGAGCAGTTCTTC	CASSFRIEYNEQFF
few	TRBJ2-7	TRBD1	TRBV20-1	TGCAGTGCTAGGAGACAGGGTGTTGGCGAGCAGTACTTC	CSARRQGVGEQYF
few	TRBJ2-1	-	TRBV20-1	TGCAGTGCTCCAAAGGCGAGGGCGGACTACAATGAGCAGTTCTTC	CSAPKARADYNEQFF
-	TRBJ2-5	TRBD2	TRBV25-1	TGTGCCAGCAGTACCCTAGCGGGGACGGAGACCCAGTACTTC	CASSTLAGTETQYF
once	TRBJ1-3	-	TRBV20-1	TGCAGCTGCGGCCCCCTCGGGGGACCGTTACCTGGAAACACCATATATTTT	CSCGPLGGPLPGNTIYF
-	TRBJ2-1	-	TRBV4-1	TGCGCCAGCAGCCAAGAAGGGGTTGTGGAGCAGTTCTTC	CASSQEGVVEQFF
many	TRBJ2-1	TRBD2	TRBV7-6	TGTGCCAGCAGCTTAGAGGGACTAGCGAACAATGAGCAGTTCTTC	CASSLEGLANNEQFF
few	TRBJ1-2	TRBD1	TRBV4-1	TGCGCCAGCGCCCGGACAGGGGAAGGTTTCAATGGCTACACCTTC	CASARTGEGFNGYTF
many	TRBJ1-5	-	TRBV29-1	TGCAGCGTTGGAGGCCATAGCAATCAGCCCCAGCATTTT	CSVGGHSNQPQHF
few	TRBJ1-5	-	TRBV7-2	TGTGCCAGCAGCCGAACAGGGAGCGGTCAGCCCCAGCATTTT	CASSRTGSGQPQHF
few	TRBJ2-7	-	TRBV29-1	TGCAGCGTTGAAGAGGAGGGGGATACCTACGAGCAGTACTTC	CSVEEEGDTYEQYF
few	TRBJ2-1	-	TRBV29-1	TGCAGCGTTGCGAAATCAGAAGGTAATGAGCAGTTCTTC	CSVAKSEGNEQFF
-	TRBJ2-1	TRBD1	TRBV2	TGTGCCAGCAGTGAATTAGAGGGGGCAGAAGAGACCCAGTTCTTC	CASSELEGAEETQFF
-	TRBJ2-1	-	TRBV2	TGTGCCAGCAGTGGGGGCTACGCCTGGGGAAATGAGCAGTTCTTC	CASSGGYAWGNEQFF